The 3 T cell receptor beta chains below all came from one sample that was sequenced in a study of blood T cell repertoires in COVID-19. Sequenced by immunoSEQ multiplex PCR; TCRdb stores in-frame clones only, minus some. This sample has about 72,000 clones, with roughly 80% found just once. The sequencing input was peripheral blood. The receptor set was obtained from a man aged 55-75 years with acute or convalescent COVID-19.

This chain uses TRBV30 with TRBJ2-7; unclear D gene. The CDR3 consists of 13 residues. V lost 2 bases, J lost 2 bases, and 10 bases lay in between. Germline CDR1 is GTSNPN and CDR2 is SVGIG (reference sequence). CDR3 residues: CAWSNPGTYEQYF. As DNA, the CDR3 is TGTGCCTGGAGTAATCCGGGTACCTACGAGCAGTACTTC.

The gene calls are TRBV14 and TRBJ2-5, with TRBD1 matching 7 bases. In germline, CDR1 is SGHDN, CDR2 FVKESK. The CDR3 has 15 residues. Germline trimming cut 8 bases from V and 1 base from J; bases unmatched to any gene: 10. The CDR3 reads CASGRQGLSQETQYF. CDR3 in DNA: TGTGCCAGCGGACGACAGGGCCTAAGCCAAGAGACCCAGTACTTC.

V is TRBV5-1 and J is TRBJ1-2; 10 bases line up with TRBD1. V lost 4 bases and J lost 5; bases outside the gene matches: 5. In germline, CDR1 is SGHRS, CDR2 YFSETQ. This CDR3 has 14 residues. Here the CDR3 reads CASSEDRGGYGYTF. CDR3 nucleotide sequence: TGCGCCAGCAGCGAGGACAGGGGGGGTTATGGCTACACCTTC.